These 21 T cell receptor beta chains share one sample of origin, sequenced in a study of shared clonotypes between healthy human individuals. Clones were sequenced by immunoSEQ multiplex PCR, and TCRdb holds only the in-frame ones, with some missing. Seen here are nearly 1 million clones, over 75% observed once, and the top ten hold around 1.5%. The specimen sequenced was memory CD4+ T cells sorted from blood. The subset: CD45RA-negative fraction. The receptors here all came from a man in his late teens or twenties in good health.

The rearrangement links TRBV19 to TRBJ2-7; TRBD1 agrees at 7 bases. V trimming: 1 base; J trimming: 2 bases; junction bases outside the gene matches: 5. CDR1 and CDR2 from the germline V gene are LNHDA and SQIVND (reference sequence). The CDR3 extends over 15 amino acids. The CDR3, as DNA: TGTGCCAGTAGTATAGGAGGGGGACAGCCCTACGAGCAGTACTTC. It encodes CASSIGGGQPYEQYF.

In DNA, the CDR3 is TGCGCCAGCAGTCAGATAGCAACATCGGTCTATGGCTACACCTTC. Amino acids: CASSQIATSVYGYTF. The chain couples TRBV23-1 to TRBJ1-2, with D hard to call. TRBV23-1 is labeled an ORF, and its function is uncertain. The CDR3 sequence is 15 residues long. V was shortened by 3 bases and J by 4 bases, with 15 bases between the two germline ends.

V usage is TRBV27 and J usage is TRBJ2-1; either TRBD1 or TRBD2 may supply D (5 bases each). The CDR3 covers 16 residues. Germline CDR1 and CDR2: MNHEY and SMNVEV (reference sequence). Deletions cut 0 bases from V and 9 bases from J, with 18 bases between. CDR3: CASSLSMASWGSEQFF. Here the CDR3 DNA reads TGTGCCAGCAGTTTATCGATGGCTAGCTGGGGGAGTGAGCAGTTCTTC.

The V and J genes are TRBV5-1 and TRBJ2-7, with a possible D match to TRBD2 (5 bases). CDR1 and CDR2 (germline): SGHRS, YFSETQ. V was trimmed by 2 bases and J by 6 bases, leaving 15 bases between them. This CDR3 is 14 amino acids long. In nucleotides, the CDR3 is TGCGCCAGCAGCTTTTCATACCCTGGGAGCGAGCAGTACTTC. This codes for CASSFSYPGSEQYF.

The chain couples TRBV19 to TRBJ1-2; 11 bases are a match to TRBD1. CDR1 is LNHDA, CDR2 SQIVND, per germline (reference sequence). With 7 bases clipped from V and 1 base from J, the junction kept 5 bases outside the gene matches. The CDR3 length is 15 residues. The CDR3 nucleotides read TGTGCCAGTAACAAGGGACAGGGGGGTAACTATGGCTACACCTTC. Translating it yields CASNKGQGGNYGYTF. The variable domain in full, with the rest retrieved from reference TRBV19 and TRBJ1-2, is DGGITQSPKYLFRKEGQNVTLSCEQNLNHDAMYWYRQDPGQGLRLIYYSQIVNDFQKGDIAEGYSVSREKKESFPLTVTSAQKNPTAFYLCASNKGQGGNYGYTFGSGTRLTVV.

This sequence joins TRBV2 and TRBJ2-7; no reliable D call. In germline, CDR1 is SNHLY, CDR2 FYNNEI. CDR3 length equals 15 residues. The germline V and J ends were trimmed by 5 bases and 7 bases, with 21 bases remaining between them. The CDR3 DNA sequence: TGTGCCAGCAGTCTTGTAGTGGACCACCCTAGGGAGCAGTACTTC. This sequence encodes CASSLVVDHPREQYF.

This clone was found once. This chain connects TRBV5-1 to TRBJ1-6; 7 bases line up with TRBD1. V was pared by 4 bases and J by 2 bases, with 12 bases of the junction left unmatched. The germline V gene encodes CDR1 SGHRS and CDR2 YFSETQ. CDR3 length: 18 residues. DNA for the CDR3: TGCGCCAGCAGCGAAGGGAGTCAGGGGGTGGCCTATAATTCACCCCTCCACTTT. This encodes CASSEGSQGVAYNSPLHF.

This clone turned up a few times. Other DNA variants within this sample encode the same CDR3. The chain carries TRBV6-1 and TRBJ2-7; D unclear. CDR1 and CDR2 from the germline V gene are MNHNS and SASEGT. V shed 8 bases and J shed 4 bases, with 6 bases lying between them. This CDR3 has 10 amino acids. The CDR3, as DNA: TGTGCCAGCGCTGAGTACGAGCAGTACTTC. Its protein is CASAEYEQYF.

This chain connects TRBV27 to TRBJ2-7; D tentatively reads TRBD1 or TRBD2 (6 bases each). This CDR3 contains 15 residues. V lost 3 bases, J lost 1 base, and 13 bases lay in between. In germline, CDR1 is MNHEY, CDR2 SMNVEV (reference sequence). The DNA of the CDR3 is TGTGCCAGCAGTTTCGGGGGCGCGGGGTCCTACGAGCAGTACTTC. Translated, it gives CASSFGGAGSYEQYF.

On this clone: This sequence may be a read error, since a much larger clone differs from it by one base. This sequence joins TRBV30 and TRBJ2-5, with D maybe TRBD2 (7 bases). The germline gives CDR1 GTSNPN, CDR2 SVGIG (reference sequence). The V and J ends lost 0 bases and 7 bases respectively, with 15 bases between them. CDR3 length: 14 amino acids. The CDR3 nucleotides are TGTGCCTGGAGTGTACAGGGAGGGGCGGGGACCCAGTACTTC. Protein sequence: CAWSVQGGAGTQYF.

The chain is built from TRBV25-1 and TRBJ2-2; D remains ambiguous. Trimming stripped 6 bases from V and 4 bases from J, with 12 bases between. Germline CDR1 MGHDK, CDR2 SYGVNS. The CDR3 loop spans 14 amino acids. CDR3 loop: CASRPSITTGELFF. In nucleotides, the CDR3 is TGTGCCAGCAGACCATCAATCACCACCGGGGAGCTGTTTTTT.

This clone was counted a few times. CDR3 coding DNA: TGTGCCAGCAGTTACGATTTTGGGACCCAGTACTTC. Translating gives CASSYDFGTQYF. V gene TRBV6-5 combines with J gene TRBJ2-5; D remains ambiguous. This CDR3 comprises 12 residues. CDR1 and CDR2 (germline): MNHEY, SVGAGI. Trimming took off 2 bases at V and 7 bases at J, with 8 bases between the two ends.

The chain joins TRBV7-9 to TRBJ2-3; weak D call: TRBD2 (6 bases). Trimming removed 8 bases at V and 6 bases at J, with 15 bases between. This CDR3 has 13 amino acids. From germline, CDR1 is SEHNR and CDR2 FQNEAQ (reference sequence). In nucleotides, the CDR3 is TGTGCCAGCCTCTCGAGCGGGCTCGATACGCAGTATTTT. Translating gives CASLSSGLDTQYF. The whole variable domain, filled in from reference TRBV7-9 and TRBJ2-3, reads DTGVSQNPRHKITKRGQNVTFRCDPISEHNRLYWYRQTLGQGPEFLTYFQNEAQLEKSRLLSDRFSAERPKGSFSTLEIQRTEQGDSAMYLCASLSSGLDTQYFGPGTRLTVL.

The chain joins TRBV25-1 to TRBJ2-2; no clear D gene. Germline values: CDR1 MGHDK, CDR2 SYGVNS. V was cut by 4 bases and J by 5 bases, with 5 bases left in between. This CDR3 region has 12 residues. The CDR3 loop reads CASSGWTGELFF. The CDR3 region has the DNA TGTGCCAGCAGTGGTTGGACCGGGGAGCTGTTTTTT.

The V gene is TRBV4-1, the J gene TRBJ1-4, with no clear D. The ends were cut back, 1 base at V and 1 base at J, with 7 bases in the middle. Per germline, CDR1 MGHRA and CDR2 YSYEKL. The length of the CDR3 is 15 residues. The chain's CDR3 is CASSQGRITNEKLFF. CDR3 in DNA: TGCGCCAGCAGCCAAGGGCGCATAACTAATGAAAAACTGTTTTTT.

The CDR3 loop reads CASSQGGGNTYEQYF. CDR3 DNA: TGCGCCAGCAGCCAAGGGGGCGGGAACACCTACGAGCAGTACTTC. The chain carries TRBV4-1 and TRBJ2-7; TRBD2 might be the D (6 bases). The CDR3 runs 15 residues. Trimming pared 1 base from V and 2 bases from J, leaving 12 bases between. Germline CDR1 MGHRA, CDR2 YSYEKL.

This clone was counted once. The CDR3 nucleotides are TGTGCCAGCAGCTTTAACCGCCCGGGGCAGGCTGAAGCTTTCTTT. This sequence encodes CASSFNRPGQAEAFF. The V call is TRBV5-6, the J call TRBJ1-1; perhaps TRBD1 as D (5 bases). The CDR3 totals 15 residues. The germline V gene encodes CDR1 SGHDT and CDR2 YYEEEE. Trimming took 2 bases from V and 6 from J, leaving 17 bases between them.

The sample holds one count of this clone. This sequence joins TRBV2 and TRBJ2-2; tentatively, D is TRBD2 (5 bases). This CDR3 spans 14 amino acids. Trimming stripped 7 bases from V and 4 bases from J, with 13 bases between. Germline-derived CDR1 and CDR2 are SNHLY and FYNNEI. DNA of the CDR3: TGTGCCAGCACCGCCGGGATCCTCACCGGGGAGCTGTTTTTT. Translating gives CASTAGILTGELFF.

This CDR3 is CASSPGTGGYSEAFF. CDR3 nucleotides: TGTGCCAGCAGCCCAGGGACAGGGGGCTATTCTGAAGCTTTCTTT. The rearrangement links TRBV9 to TRBJ1-1; 12 bases align to TRBD1. The CDR3 length is 15 residues. Germline trimming cut 4 bases from V and 6 bases from J; bases unmatched to any gene: 7. CDR1 SGDLS and CDR2 YYNGEE come from the germline V gene.

CDR3 nucleotide sequence: TGTGCCAGCAGCTTGGTCGTAGGAGAGACCCAGTACTTC. Encoded protein: CASSLVVGETQYF. J is TRBJ2-5 and V is TRBV5-6; no reliable D call. The CDR3 runs to 13 residues. The V end lost 0 bases, the J end lost 4 bases, and 7 bases lay between the germline ends. Germline CDR1 reads SGHDT; CDR2 reads YYEEEE.

This clone was detected only once. The chain is built from TRBV5-1 and TRBJ2-3, with 9 positions matching TRBD1. Germline CDR1 and CDR2: SGHRS and YFSETQ. With V trimmed by 4 bases and J by 4 bases, 7 bases remained unmatched. The length of the CDR3 is 15 residues. CDR3 region: CASSRGGQGADTQYF. Written as DNA, the CDR3 is TGCGCCAGCAGCAGAGGGGGACAGGGTGCAGATACGCAGTATTTT.